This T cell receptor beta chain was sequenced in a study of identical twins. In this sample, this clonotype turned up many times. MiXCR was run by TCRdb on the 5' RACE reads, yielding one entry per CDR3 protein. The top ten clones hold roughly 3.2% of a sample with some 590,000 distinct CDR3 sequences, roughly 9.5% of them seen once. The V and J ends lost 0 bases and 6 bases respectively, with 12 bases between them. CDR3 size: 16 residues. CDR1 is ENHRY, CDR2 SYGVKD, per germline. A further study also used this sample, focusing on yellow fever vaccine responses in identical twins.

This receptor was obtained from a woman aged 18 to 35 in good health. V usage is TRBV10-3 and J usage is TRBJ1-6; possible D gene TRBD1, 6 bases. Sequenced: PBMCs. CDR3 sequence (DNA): TGTGCCATCAGTGAGTCGCCAGGGGCCTCTAATTCACCCCTCCACTTT. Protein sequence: CAISESPGASNSPLHF.